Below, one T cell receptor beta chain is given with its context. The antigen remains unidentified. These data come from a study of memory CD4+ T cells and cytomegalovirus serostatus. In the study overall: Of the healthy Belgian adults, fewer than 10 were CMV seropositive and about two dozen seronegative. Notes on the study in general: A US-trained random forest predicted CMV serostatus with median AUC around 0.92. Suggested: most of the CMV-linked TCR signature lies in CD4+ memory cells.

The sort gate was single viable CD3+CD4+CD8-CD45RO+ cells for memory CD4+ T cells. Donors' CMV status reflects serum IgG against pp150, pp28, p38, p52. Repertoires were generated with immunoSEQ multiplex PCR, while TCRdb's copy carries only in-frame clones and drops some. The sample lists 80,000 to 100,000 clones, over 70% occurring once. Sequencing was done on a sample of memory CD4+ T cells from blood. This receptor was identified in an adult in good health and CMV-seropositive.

The CDR3 sequence: CAGGGIGTNEQFF. CDR3 sequence (DNA): TGTGCCGGTGGGGGGATTGGAACGAATGAGCAGTTCTTC. J is TRBJ2-1 and V is TRBV30; TRBD2 is a possible D gene (6 bases). The CDR3 consists of 13 residues. Per germline, CDR1 GTSNPN and CDR2 SVGIG (reference sequence). The germline V and J ends were trimmed by 8 bases and 7 bases, with 18 bases remaining between them.